This record covers a single T cell receptor beta chain. Relapsing-remitting disease, either stable or active, was present in the treatment-naive patients who were the multiple sclerosis controls. TEMRA cells were FACS-enriched, while CD8+ and CD4+ T cells were negatively isolated. These data originate in a study of CD8 T cells in Susac syndrome. V lost 4 bases, J lost 8 bases, and 2 bases stayed unmatched. Germline CDR1 SQVTM, CDR2 ANQGSEA. The CDR3 has 11 residues. RNA, at roughly 0.45 to 1 ug, was reverse transcribed with random hexamers. TCRdb recomputed calls from the immunoSEQ multiplex PCR reads with MiXCR, one row per CDR3 protein. This table holds about 250,000 distinct CDR3 sequences, roughly 93% found once.

Material for sequencing was CD4+ T cells from PBMCs. This rearrangement joins TRBV29-1 to TRBJ1-2; 9 positions match TRBD1. This TCR was recovered from a human donor with multiple sclerosis. CDR3 nucleotide sequence: TGCAGCGTTGGGGGACAGGGAGGCTACACCTTC. It codes for CSVGGQGGYTF. The full variable domain, rest sourced from reference TRBV29-1 and TRBJ1-2, is SAVISQKPSRDICQRGTSLTIQCQVDSQVTMMFWYRQQPGQSLTLIATANQGSEATYESGFVIDKFPISRPNLTFSTLTVSNMSPEDSSIYLCSVGGQGGYTFGSGTRLTVV.